This T cell receptor (beta chain) was sequenced during a study of T cell changes during pregnancy in multiple sclerosis. Germline loops: CDR1 SGHRS, CDR2 YFSETQ. With V trimmed by 4 bases and J by 5 bases, 9 bases remained unmatched. This CDR3 has 15 residues. Data came from immunoSEQ multiplex PCR; TCRdb stores just in-frame clones and leaves some out. The sample shows tens of thousands of clones, roughly 90% of them seen only once. The material sequenced was peripheral blood, taken in the first trimester of pregnancy. The chain is built from TRBV5-1 and TRBJ2-5, with 9 bases that match TRBD1. The clonotype comes from a female donor with multiple sclerosis, enrolled in a pregnancy study. CDR3 loop: CASSSKWTGVETQYF. DNA of the CDR3: TGCGCCAGCAGCAGTAAATGGACAGGGGTCGAGACCCAGTACTTC.